This TCR beta chain is drawn from a study of T cells in Graves' hyperthyroidism and ophthalmopathy. From germline, CDR1 is LGHDT and CDR2 YNNKEL (reference sequence). This CDR3 contains 13 residues. Deletions cut 4 bases from V and 7 bases from J, with 13 bases between. In the case of this clonotype: The antigen is unknown.

Findings and limits, study-wide: The model foresaw ophthalmopathy a median around seven months prior to onset.

What was amplified from RNA transcripts were TCR beta CDR3 regions. The TCR CDR3 was amplified in a first-round RT-PCR using the HTBI primer set. TCRdb re-derived calls from the multiplex PCR reads in MiXCR, one entry per CDR3 protein. The table shows some 300,000 distinct CDR3 sequences, with approximately 13% occurring only once. Thyroid ultrasound, orbital computed tomography, clinical symptoms, and serum thyroxine and TRAb underpinned diagnoses. PBMCs stemmed from about 9.5 ml fresh peripheral blood. The TCR comes from a woman aged 40 to 49 with Graves' hyperthyroidism. What was sequenced was blood. The chain links TRBV3-1 to TRBJ1-1; tentative D call: TRBD1 (6 bases). CDR3 nucleotide sequence: TGTGCCAGCAGCCGCTTGAGGGGGGGTGAAGCTTTCTTT. It is translated as CASSRLRGGEAFF.